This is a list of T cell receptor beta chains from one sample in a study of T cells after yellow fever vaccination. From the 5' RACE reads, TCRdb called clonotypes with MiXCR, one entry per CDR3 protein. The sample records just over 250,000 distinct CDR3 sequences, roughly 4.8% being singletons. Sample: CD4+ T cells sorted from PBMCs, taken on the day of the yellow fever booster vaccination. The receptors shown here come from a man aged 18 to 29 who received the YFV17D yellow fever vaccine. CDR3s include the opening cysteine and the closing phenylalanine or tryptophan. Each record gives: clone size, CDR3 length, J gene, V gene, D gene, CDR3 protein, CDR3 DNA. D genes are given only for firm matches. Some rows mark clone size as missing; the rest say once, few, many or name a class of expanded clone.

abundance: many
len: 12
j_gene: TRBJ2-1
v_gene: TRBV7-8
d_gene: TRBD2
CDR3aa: CASSLKAGSWFF
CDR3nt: TGTGCCAGCAGCTTAAAAGCGGGAAGTTGGTTCTTC

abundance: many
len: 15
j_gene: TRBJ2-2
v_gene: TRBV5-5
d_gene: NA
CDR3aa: CASSLALGDTGELFF
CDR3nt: TGTGCCAGCAGCTTGGCCCTGGGGGACACCGGGGAGCTGTTTTTT

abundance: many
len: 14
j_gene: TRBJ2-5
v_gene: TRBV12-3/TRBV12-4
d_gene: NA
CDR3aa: CASSSHVLQETQYF
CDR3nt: TGTGCCAGCAGTTCCCATGTCCTACAAGAGACCCAGTACTTC

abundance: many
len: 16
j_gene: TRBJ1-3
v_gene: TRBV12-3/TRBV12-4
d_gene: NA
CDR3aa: CASSSEGSFSGNTIYF
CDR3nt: TGTGCCAGCAGTTCCGAAGGTAGTTTCTCTGGAAACACCATATATTTT

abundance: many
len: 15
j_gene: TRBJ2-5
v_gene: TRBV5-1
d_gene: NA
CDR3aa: CASSSAGALQETQYF
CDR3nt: TGCGCCAGCAGCTCCGCGGGGGCCCTCCAAGAGACCCAGTACTTC

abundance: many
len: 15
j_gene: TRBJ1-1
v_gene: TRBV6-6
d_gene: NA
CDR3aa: CASRPLQGGNTEAFF
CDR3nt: TGTGCCAGCAGACCGTTACAGGGTGGAAACACTGAAGCTTTCTTT

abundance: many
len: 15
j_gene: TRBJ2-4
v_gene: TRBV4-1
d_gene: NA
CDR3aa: CASSQGGRPKNIQYF
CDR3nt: TGCGCCAGCAGCCAAGGGGGGAGACCCAAAAACATTCAGTACTTC

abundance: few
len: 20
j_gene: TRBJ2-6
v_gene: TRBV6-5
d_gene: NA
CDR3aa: CASSYNGGGTASSGANVLTF
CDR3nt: TGTGCCAGCAGTTACAACGGTGGGGGGACAGCCTCCTCTGGGGCCAACGTCCTGACTTTC

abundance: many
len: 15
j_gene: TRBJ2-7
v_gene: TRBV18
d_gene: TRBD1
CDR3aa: CASSPRQGFSYEQYF
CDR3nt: TGTGCCAGCTCACCTCGACAGGGCTTTTCCTACGAGCAGTACTTC

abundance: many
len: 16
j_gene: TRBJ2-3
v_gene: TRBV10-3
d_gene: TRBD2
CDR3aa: CAIKRREAGGTDTQYF
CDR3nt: TGTGCCATCAAGAGACGTGAAGCGGGGGGCACAGATACGCAGTATTTT

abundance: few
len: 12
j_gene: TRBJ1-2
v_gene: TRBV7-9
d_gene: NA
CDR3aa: CASSLRTAGYTF
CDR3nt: TGTGCCAGCAGCTTAAGAACAGCTGGCTACACCTTC

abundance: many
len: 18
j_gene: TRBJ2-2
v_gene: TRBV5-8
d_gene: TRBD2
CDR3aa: CASSSGGLAGADTGELFF
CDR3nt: TGTGCCAGCAGCTCGGGGGGACTAGCGGGGGCCGACACCGGGGAGCTGTTTTTT

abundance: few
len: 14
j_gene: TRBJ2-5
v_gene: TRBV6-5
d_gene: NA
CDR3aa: CASSYFGAGETQYF
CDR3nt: TGTGCCAGCAGTTACTTCGGGGCAGGGGAGACCCAGTACTTC

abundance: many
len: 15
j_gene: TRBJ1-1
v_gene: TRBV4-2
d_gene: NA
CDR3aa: CASSQDQGADTEAFF
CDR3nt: TGTGCCAGCAGCCAAGATCAGGGAGCCGACACTGAAGCTTTCTTT

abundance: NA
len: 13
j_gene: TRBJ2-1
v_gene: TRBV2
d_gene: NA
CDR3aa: CASSVSRGAEQFF
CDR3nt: TGTGCCAGCAGTGTTAGCAGGGGGGCTGAGCAGTTCTTC

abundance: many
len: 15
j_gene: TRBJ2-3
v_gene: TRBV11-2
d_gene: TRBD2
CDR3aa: CASNSRGSGTDTQYF
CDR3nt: TGTGCCAGCAATTCGCGGGGGTCGGGCACAGATACGCAGTATTTT